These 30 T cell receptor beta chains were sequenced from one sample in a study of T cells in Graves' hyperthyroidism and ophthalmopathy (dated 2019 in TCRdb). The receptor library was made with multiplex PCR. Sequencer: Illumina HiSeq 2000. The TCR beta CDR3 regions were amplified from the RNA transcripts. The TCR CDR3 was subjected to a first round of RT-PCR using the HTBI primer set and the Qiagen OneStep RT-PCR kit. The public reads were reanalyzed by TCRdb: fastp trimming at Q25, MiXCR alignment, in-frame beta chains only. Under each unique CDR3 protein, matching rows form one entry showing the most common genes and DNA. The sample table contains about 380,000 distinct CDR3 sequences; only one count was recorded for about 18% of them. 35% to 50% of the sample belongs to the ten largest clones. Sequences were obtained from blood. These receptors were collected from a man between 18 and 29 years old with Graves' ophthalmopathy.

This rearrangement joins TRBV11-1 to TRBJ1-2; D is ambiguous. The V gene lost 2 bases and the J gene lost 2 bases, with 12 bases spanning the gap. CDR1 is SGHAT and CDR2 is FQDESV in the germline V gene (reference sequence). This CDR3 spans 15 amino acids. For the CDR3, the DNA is TGTGCCAGCAGCTTAAATCCAGGAGGGAACTATGGCTACACCTTC. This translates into CASSLNPGGNYGYTF.

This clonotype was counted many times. CDR3 nucleotides: TGTGCCAGCAGCCAAGTACCGGGACAGGGGGACAAACAGACCCAGTACTTC. This sequence encodes CASSQVPGQGDKQTQYF. V is TRBV3-1 and J is TRBJ2-5, with 11 positions matching TRBD1. Germline V gives CDR1 LGHDT, CDR2 YNNKEL (reference sequence). The CDR3 is 17 amino acids. The ends lost 1 base at V and 6 bases at J; junction bases unmatched: 10.

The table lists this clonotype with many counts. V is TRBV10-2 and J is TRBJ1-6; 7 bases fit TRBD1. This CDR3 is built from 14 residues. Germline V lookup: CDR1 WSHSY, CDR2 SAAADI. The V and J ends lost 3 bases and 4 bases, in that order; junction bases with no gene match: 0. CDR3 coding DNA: TGCGCCAGCAGTGAACAGGGGTATAATTCACCCCTCCACTTT. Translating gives CASSEQGYNSPLHF.

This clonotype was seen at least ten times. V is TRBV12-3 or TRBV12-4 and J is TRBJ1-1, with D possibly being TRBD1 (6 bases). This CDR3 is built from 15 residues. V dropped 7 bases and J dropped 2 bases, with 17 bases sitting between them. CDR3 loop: CASKTHGGPNTEAFF. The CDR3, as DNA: TGTGCCAGCAAAACCCACGGGGGGCCAAACACTGAAGCTTTCTTT.

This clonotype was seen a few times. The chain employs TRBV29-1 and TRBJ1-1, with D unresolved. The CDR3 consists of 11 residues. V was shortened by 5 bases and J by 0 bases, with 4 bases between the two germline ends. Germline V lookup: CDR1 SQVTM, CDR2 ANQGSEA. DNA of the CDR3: TGCAGCGTTTTCATGAACACTGAAGCTTTCTTT. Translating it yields CSVFMNTEAFF.

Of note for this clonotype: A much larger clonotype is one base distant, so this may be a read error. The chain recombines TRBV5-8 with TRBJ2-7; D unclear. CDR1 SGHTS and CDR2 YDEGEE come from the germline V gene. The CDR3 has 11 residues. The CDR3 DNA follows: TGTGCCAGCGGGCGAGTCTACGGGCAGTACTTC. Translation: CASGRVYGQYF.

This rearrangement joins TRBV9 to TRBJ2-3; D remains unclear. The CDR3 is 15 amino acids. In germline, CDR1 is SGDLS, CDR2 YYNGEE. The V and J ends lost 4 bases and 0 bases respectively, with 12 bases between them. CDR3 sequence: CASSPLGYSTDTQYF. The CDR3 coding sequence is TGTGCCAGCAGCCCCTTGGGATACAGCACAGATACGCAGTATTTT.

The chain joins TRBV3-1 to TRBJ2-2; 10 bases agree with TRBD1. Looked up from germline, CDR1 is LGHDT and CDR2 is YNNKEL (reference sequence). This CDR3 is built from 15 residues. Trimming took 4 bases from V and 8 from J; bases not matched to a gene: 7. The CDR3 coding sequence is TGTGCCAGCAGCCGCCGACAGGGGGCAGCGGGGGAGCTGTTTTTT. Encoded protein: CASSRRQGAAGELFF.

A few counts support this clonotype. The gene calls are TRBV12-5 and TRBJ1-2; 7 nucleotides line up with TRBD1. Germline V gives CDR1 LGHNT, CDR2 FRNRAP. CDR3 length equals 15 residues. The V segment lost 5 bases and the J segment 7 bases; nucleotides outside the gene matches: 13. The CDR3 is CASGTTGALGSGYTF. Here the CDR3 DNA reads TGTGCTAGTGGTACCACAGGGGCCCTAGGGTCTGGCTACACCTTC. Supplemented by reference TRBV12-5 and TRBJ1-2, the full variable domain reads DARVTQTPRHKVTEMGQEVTMRCQPILGHNTVFWYRQTMMQGLELLAYFRNRAPLDDSGMPKDRFSAEMPDATLATLKIQPSEPRDSAVYFCASGTTGALGSGYTFGSGTRLTVV.

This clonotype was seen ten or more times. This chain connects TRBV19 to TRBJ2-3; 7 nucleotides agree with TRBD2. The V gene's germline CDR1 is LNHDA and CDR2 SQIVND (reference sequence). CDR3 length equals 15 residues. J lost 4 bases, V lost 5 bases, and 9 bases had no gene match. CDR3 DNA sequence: TGTGCCAGTAGTTTCTCCGACCGGGGGGCAGATACGCAGTATTTT. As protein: CASSFSDRGADTQYF.

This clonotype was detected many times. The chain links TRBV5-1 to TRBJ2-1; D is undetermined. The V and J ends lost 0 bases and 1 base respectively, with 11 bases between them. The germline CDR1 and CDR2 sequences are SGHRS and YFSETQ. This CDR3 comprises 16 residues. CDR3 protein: CASSLESASSYNEQFF. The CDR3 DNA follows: TGCGCCAGCAGCTTGGAAAGTGCCTCATCCTACAATGAGCAGTTCTTC.

The CDR3 protein is CAVQTGEIAGELFF. CDR3 DNA sequence: TGTGCCGTCCAGACAGGAGAGATTGCCGGGGAGCTGTTTTTT. The chain is built from TRBV10-3 and TRBJ2-2; possible D gene TRBD1, 6 bases. The CDR3 extends over 14 amino acids. CDR1 is ENHRY, CDR2 SYGVKD, per germline. Trimming left V 11 bases short and J 6 bases short, with 19 bases between.

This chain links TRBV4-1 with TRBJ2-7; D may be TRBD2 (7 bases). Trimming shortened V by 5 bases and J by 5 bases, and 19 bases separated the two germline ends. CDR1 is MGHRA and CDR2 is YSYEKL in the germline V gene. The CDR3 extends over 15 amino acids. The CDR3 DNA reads TGCGCCAGCAGCAAGGGGGGGAGGGATCGAGACGAGCAGTACTTC. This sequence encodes CASSKGGRDRDEQYF.

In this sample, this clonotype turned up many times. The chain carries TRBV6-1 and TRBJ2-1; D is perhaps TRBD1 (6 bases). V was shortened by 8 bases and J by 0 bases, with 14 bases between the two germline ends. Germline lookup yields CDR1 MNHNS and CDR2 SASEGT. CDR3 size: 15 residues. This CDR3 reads CASSRQASSYNEQFF. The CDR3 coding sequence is TGTGCCAGCTCCCGACAGGCTAGCTCCTACAATGAGCAGTTCTTC.

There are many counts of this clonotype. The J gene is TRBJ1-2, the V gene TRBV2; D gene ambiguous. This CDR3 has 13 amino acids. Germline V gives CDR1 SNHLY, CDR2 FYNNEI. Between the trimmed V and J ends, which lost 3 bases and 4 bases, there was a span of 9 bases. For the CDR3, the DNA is TGTGCCAGCAGTGAGCGGCAGGTCTATGGCTACACCTTC. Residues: CASSERQVYGYTF.

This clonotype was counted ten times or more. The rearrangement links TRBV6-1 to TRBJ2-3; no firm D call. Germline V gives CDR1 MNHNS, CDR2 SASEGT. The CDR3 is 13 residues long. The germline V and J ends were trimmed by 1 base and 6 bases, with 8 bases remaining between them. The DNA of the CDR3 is TGTGCCAGCAGTGAAGTTTTCACGGATACGCAGTATTTT. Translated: CASSEVFTDTQYF.

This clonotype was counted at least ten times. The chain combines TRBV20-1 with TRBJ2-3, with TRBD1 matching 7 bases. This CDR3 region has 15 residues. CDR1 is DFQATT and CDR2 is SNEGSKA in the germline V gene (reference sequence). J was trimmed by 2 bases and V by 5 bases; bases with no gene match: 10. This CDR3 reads CSALHRGVPTDTQYF. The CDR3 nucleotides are TGCAGTGCTCTCCACAGGGGAGTACCCACAGATACGCAGTATTTT.

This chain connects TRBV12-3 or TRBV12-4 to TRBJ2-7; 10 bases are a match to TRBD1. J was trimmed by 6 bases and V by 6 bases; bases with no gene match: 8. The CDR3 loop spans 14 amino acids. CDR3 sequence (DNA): TGTGCCAGCAGGGGCGGACAGGGGGATCGCGAGCAGTACTTC. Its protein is CASRGGQGDREQYF.

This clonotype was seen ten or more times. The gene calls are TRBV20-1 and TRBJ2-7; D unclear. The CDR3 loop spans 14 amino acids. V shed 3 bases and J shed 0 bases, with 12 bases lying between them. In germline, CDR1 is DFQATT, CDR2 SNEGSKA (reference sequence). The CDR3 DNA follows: TGCAGTGCTAGTGTCAGCGAATACTCCTACGAGCAGTACTTC. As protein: CSASVSEYSYEQYF.

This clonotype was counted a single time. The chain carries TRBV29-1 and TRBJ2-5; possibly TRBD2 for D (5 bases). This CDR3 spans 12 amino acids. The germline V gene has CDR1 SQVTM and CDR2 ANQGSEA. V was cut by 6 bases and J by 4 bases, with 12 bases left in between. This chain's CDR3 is CSVELEGETQYF. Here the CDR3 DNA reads TGCAGCGTGGAACTAGAGGGAGAGACCCAGTACTTC.

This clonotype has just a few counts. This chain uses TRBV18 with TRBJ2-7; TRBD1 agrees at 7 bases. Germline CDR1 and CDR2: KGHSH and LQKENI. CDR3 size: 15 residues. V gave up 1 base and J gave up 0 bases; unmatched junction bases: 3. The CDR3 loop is CASSPQGATSYEQYF. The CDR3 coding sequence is TGTGCCAGCTCACCACAGGGGGCGACCTCCTACGAGCAGTACTTC.

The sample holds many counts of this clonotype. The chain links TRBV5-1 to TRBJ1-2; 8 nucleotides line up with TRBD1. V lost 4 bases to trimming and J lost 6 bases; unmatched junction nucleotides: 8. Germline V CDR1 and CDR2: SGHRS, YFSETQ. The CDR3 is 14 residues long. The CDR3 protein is CASSPGQGSDGYTF. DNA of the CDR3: TGCGCCAGCAGCCCAGGACAGGGTTCCGATGGCTACACCTTC.

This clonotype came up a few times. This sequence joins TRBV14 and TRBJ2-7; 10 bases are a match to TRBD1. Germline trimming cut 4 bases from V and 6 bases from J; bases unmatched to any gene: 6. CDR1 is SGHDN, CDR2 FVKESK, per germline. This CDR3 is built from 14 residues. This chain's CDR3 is CASSPPGTGVEQYF. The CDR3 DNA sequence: TGTGCCAGCAGCCCACCCGGGACAGGGGTCGAGCAGTACTTC.

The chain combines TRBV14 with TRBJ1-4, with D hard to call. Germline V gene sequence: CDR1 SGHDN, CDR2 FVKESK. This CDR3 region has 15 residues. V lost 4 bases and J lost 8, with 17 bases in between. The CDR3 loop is CASSRLGQFREKLFF. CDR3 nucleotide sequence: TGTGCCAGCAGCCGCCTAGGGCAGTTTCGGGAAAAACTGTTTTTT.

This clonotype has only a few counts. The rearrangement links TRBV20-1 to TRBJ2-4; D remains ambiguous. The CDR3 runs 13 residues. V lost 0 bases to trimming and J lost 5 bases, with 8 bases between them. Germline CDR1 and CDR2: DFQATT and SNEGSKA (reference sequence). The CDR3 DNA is TGCAGTGCTAGAGATCTTATCGAAAACATTCAGTACTTC. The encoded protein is CSARDLIENIQYF.

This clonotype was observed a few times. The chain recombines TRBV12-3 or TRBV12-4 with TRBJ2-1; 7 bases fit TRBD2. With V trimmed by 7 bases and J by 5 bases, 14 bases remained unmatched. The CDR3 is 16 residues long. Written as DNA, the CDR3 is TGTGCCAGCACCCCCCGGGGGAGCGGGGATAACAATGAGCAGTTCTTC. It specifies CASTPRGSGDNNEQFF.

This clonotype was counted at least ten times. CDR3 protein: CAASESGTGGRRYTF. Written as DNA, the CDR3 is TGTGCCGCCTCCGAGTCCGGGACAGGGGGCAGGCGCTACACCTTC. The genes are TRBV3-1 and TRBJ1-2, with 12 bases fitting TRBD1. This CDR3 contains 15 residues. Germline-derived CDR1 and CDR2 are LGHDT and YNNKEL (reference sequence). Trimming cost V 11 bases and J 9 bases; bases outside gene matches: 16.

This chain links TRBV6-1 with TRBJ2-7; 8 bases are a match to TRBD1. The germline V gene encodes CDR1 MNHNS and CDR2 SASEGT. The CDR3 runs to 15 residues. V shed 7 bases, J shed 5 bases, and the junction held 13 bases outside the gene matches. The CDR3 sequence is CASTERVQGADEQYF. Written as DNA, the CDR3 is TGTGCCAGCACCGAGAGAGTTCAGGGGGCCGACGAGCAGTACTTC.

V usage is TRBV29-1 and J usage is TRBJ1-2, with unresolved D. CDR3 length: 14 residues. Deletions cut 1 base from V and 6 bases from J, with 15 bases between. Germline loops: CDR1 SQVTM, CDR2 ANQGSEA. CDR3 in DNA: TGCAGCGTTGAAGCCGAGCGGACGCAGGATGGCTACACCTTC. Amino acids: CSVEAERTQDGYTF.

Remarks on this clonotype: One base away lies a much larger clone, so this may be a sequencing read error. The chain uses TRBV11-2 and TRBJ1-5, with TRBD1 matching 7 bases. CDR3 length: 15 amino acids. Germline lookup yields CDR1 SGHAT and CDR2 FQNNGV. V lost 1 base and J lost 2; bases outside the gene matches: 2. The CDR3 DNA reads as TGTGCCAGCAGCTTAGTGGGACAGCGCAATCAGCCCCAGCATTTT. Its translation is CASSLVGQRNQPQHF.